The present T cell receptor beta chain was sequenced within a study of blood T cell dynamics during melanoma immunotherapy. Sequencing was performed with immunoSEQ multiplex PCR; in TCRdb, only in-frame clones are kept and a portion is missing. The sample records 12,000 or so clones, approximately 88% being singletons. The time point denotes: week 3, after first cycle of checkpoint inhibitor. The TCR originated in a human donor with melanoma. Source: blood, taken from a patient treated with checkpoint blockade.

The CDR3 spells CASHGQGAFEKLFF. DNA for the CDR3: TGTGCCAGTCACGGGCAGGGGGCATTTGAAAAACTGTTTTTT. The V gene is TRBV6-5, the J gene TRBJ1-4; 8 bases fit TRBD1. The V gene's germline CDR1 is MNHEY and CDR2 SVGAGI. Trimming cost V 9 bases and J 7 bases; bases outside gene matches: 10. The CDR3 extends over 14 amino acids.